The 29 T cell receptor beta chains presented below share a single source sample, sequenced in a study of blood T cell repertoires in COVID-19. Repertoires were generated with immunoSEQ multiplex PCR, while TCRdb's copy carries only in-frame clones and drops some. Among 120,000 or so clones, about 82% were seen once, and the ten largest hold 16%. Source material: peripheral blood. These receptors were collected from a man between 60 and 75 years old with active or convalescent COVID-19.

V is TRBV11-2 and J is TRBJ2-5; 10 bases line up with TRBD2. Germline loops: CDR1 SGHAT, CDR2 FQNNGV. The CDR3 is 15 amino acids. J was trimmed by 5 bases and V by 3 bases; bases with no gene match: 6. CDR3 amino acids: CASSFVAGGGETQYF. CDR3 DNA sequence: TGTGCCAGCAGCTTCGTAGCGGGAGGCGGTGAGACCCAGTACTTC.

The chain employs TRBV2 and TRBJ2-3; 12 positions agree with TRBD2. The CDR3 contains 15 residues. Germline V lookup: CDR1 SNHLY, CDR2 FYNNEI. With 5 bases clipped from V and 6 bases from J, the junction kept 6 bases outside the gene matches. CDR3 region: CASSSTSGSADTQYF. In DNA form, the CDR3 reads TGTGCCAGCAGTTCGACTAGCGGGAGTGCGGATACGCAGTATTTT.

The chain has TRBV7-9 and TRBJ2-7; 7 bases are shared with TRBD1. This CDR3 comprises 13 residues. With 6 bases clipped from V and 1 base from J, the junction kept 3 bases outside the gene matches. The V gene's germline CDR1 is SEHNR and CDR2 FQNEAQ (reference sequence). The CDR3 DNA reads TGTGCCAGCAGGTCGACAGGGTCCTACGAGCAGTACTTC. Its protein is CASRSTGSYEQYF.

The chain carries TRBV9 and TRBJ1-2; 9 bases are shared with TRBD1. There are 14 residues in the CDR3. Trimming removed 3 bases from V and 8 bases from J; junction bases left unmatched: 8. CDR1 and CDR2 from the germline V gene are SGDLS and YYNGEE. CDR3 bases: TGTGCCAGCAGCGCCCTACAGGGGGCGGGGGGCTACACCTTC. Translation gives CASSALQGAGGYTF.

The gene calls are TRBV29-1 and TRBJ2-7, with D tentatively TRBD2 (6 bases). Germline V gene lookup returns CDR1 SQVTM and CDR2 ANQGSEA. CDR3 length: 14 amino acids. V lost 2 bases and J lost 5, with 16 bases in between. In DNA, the CDR3 is TGCAGCGTTGAATCCCAGGGACTGGGGGACGAGCAGTACTTC. Amino acid sequence: CSVESQGLGDEQYF.

In DNA, the CDR3 is TGTGCCAGCAGTTACGACACCTCCTCCTACGAGCAGTACTTC. This gives the protein CASSYDTSSYEQYF. The chain employs TRBV2 and TRBJ2-7; D unclear. V dropped 5 bases and J dropped 0 bases, with 11 bases sitting between them. Germline loops: CDR1 SNHLY, CDR2 FYNNEI. The CDR3 is made up of 14 amino acids.

The chain couples TRBV2 to TRBJ2-1, with D uncertain. V was pared by 6 bases and J by 7 bases, with 10 bases between. Germline CDR1 SNHLY, CDR2 FYNNEI. The CDR3 extends over 12 amino acids. In DNA form, the CDR3 reads TGTGCCAGCAGGGCAGAGGAGAATGAGCAGTTCTTC. Translated: CASRAEENEQFF. Full variable domain (missing parts from reference TRBV2 and TRBJ2-1): EPEVTQTPSHQVTQMGQEVILRCVPISNHLYFYWYRQILGQKVEFLVSFYNNEISEKSEIFDDQFSVERPDGSNFTLKIRSTKLEDSAMYFCASRAEENEQFFGPGTRLTVL.

The chain employs TRBV18 and TRBJ2-5; 8 nucleotides match TRBD2. Losses at the gene ends were 6 bases for V and 5 bases for J; bases not matched to a gene: 5. The CDR3 runs to 13 residues. Germline V lookup: CDR1 KGHSH, CDR2 LQKENI. CDR3 in amino acids: CASSGGGAETQYF. In DNA, the CDR3 is TGTGCCAGCTCCGGGGGGGGAGCGGAGACCCAGTACTTC.

This clone was detected only once. The chain couples TRBV7-3 to TRBJ1-6, with unresolved D. CDR3 length equals 13 residues. The V and J ends lost 4 bases and 2 bases respectively, with 3 bases between them. CDR1 SGHTA and CDR2 FQGTGA come from the germline V gene. CDR3 bases: TGTGCCAGCAGCTCCGCCTATAATTCACCCCTCCACTTT. Translating gives CASSSAYNSPLHF.

The chain combines TRBV7-2 with TRBJ2-1, with 7 positions matching TRBD1. This CDR3 contains 12 residues. The germline gives CDR1 SGHTA, CDR2 FQGNSA. With 2 bases clipped from V and 8 bases from J, the junction kept 0 bases outside the gene matches. As DNA, the CDR3 is TGTGCCAGCAGCTTAACAGGGGATGAGCAGTTCTTC. As protein: CASSLTGDEQFF. Using reference TRBV7-2 and TRBJ2-1 for the parts outside the CDR3, the full variable domain is GAGVSQSPSNKVTEKGKDVELRCDPISGHTALYWYRQSLGQGLEFLIYFQGNSAPDKSGLPSDRFSAERTGGSVSTLTIQRTQQEDSAVYLCASSLTGDEQFFGPGTRLTVL.

For the CDR3, the DNA is TGTGCCAGCAGCCCCGGACAGGGGGCGCTGGGTGAAAAACTGTTTTTT. Its translation: CASSPGQGALGEKLFF. The chain carries TRBV5-8 and TRBJ1-4, with 11 bases fitting TRBD1. V trimming: 4 bases; J trimming: 7 bases; junction bases outside the gene matches: 9. This CDR3 contains 16 residues. Germline V gene lookup returns CDR1 SGHTS and CDR2 YDEGEE.

The J gene is TRBJ2-7, the V gene TRBV19; 10 bases are shared with TRBD1. This CDR3 comprises 16 residues. J was trimmed by 2 bases and V by 1 base; bases with no gene match: 5. Germline V lookup: CDR1 LNHDA, CDR2 SQIVND (reference sequence). CDR3 sequence (DNA): TGTGCCAGTAGTATAGCTGGGACAGGGGATACCTACGAGCAGTACTTC. Protein sequence: CASSIAGTGDTYEQYF. The full variable domain, its missing parts supplied by reference TRBV19 and TRBJ2-7, is DGGITQSPKYLFRKEGQNVTLSCEQNLNHDAMYWYRQDPGQGLRLIYYSQIVNDFQKGDIAEGYSVSREKKESFPLTVTSAQKNPTAFYLCASSIAGTGDTYEQYFGPGTRLTVT.

V usage is TRBV19 and J usage is TRBJ2-1, with D tentatively TRBD2 (5 bases). CDR1 is LNHDA and CDR2 is SQIVND in the germline V gene (reference sequence). The CDR3 is 13 residues long. Trimming shortened V by 9 bases and J by 3 bases, and 12 bases separated the two germline ends. CDR3: CASSTGNYNEQFF. The CDR3 nucleotides are TGTGCCAGCTCTACCGGGAACTACAATGAGCAGTTCTTC.

The chain is built from TRBV7-2 and TRBJ2-7, with TRBD2 matching over 13 bases. CDR3 length: 16 residues. With V trimmed by 5 bases and J by 4 bases, 8 bases remained unmatched. The germline CDR1 and CDR2 sequences are SGHTA and FQGNSA. The CDR3 reads CASSTGLAGDGYEQYF. The CDR3 nucleotides read TGTGCCAGCAGCACCGGACTAGCGGGAGACGGGTACGAGCAGTACTTC.

This clone was detected once. V is TRBV29-1 and J is TRBJ2-1; D is possibly TRBD2 (6 bases). Per the germline V gene, CDR1 is SQVTM and CDR2 is ANQGSEA. V shed 4 bases and J shed 12 bases, with 25 bases lying between them. The CDR3 loop spans 15 amino acids. The CDR3 DNA sequence: TGCAGCGTTGGAGAGCCGGAGGGCCTTCGTCGCTGGCAGTTCTTC. It specifies CSVGEPEGLRRWQFF.

This chain links TRBV18 with TRBJ1-5; 8 bases agree with TRBD1. The CDR3 is 14 amino acids. CDR1 and CDR2 (germline): KGHSH, LQKENI. After removal of 6 bases from V and 7 bases from J, the junction contained 8 bases not matched to a gene. This CDR3 reads CASSQGQGGQPQHF. DNA of the CDR3: TGTGCCAGCTCCCAAGGACAGGGAGGACAGCCCCAGCATTTT.

V gene TRBV25-1 combines with J gene TRBJ2-5, with TRBD2 matching over 11 bases. The CDR3 is 14 residues long. CDR1 is MGHDK and CDR2 is SYGVNS in the germline V gene. The J segment lost 3 bases and the V segment lost 4 bases, leaving 1 base of the junction unmatched. The CDR3 spells CASSAGLAEETQYF. The CDR3 DNA reads as TGTGCCAGCAGTGCGGGACTAGCGGAAGAGACCCAGTACTTC. Based on the CDR3 plus reference TRBV25-1 and TRBJ2-5, the full variable domain is EADIYQTPRYLVIGTGKKITLECSQTMGHDKMYWYQQDPGMELHLIHYSYGVNSTEKGDLSSESTVSRIRTEHFPLTLESARPSHTSQYLCASSAGLAEETQYFGPGTRLLVL.

This chain joins TRBV28 and TRBJ2-1; 7 nucleotides line up with TRBD2. V shed 5 bases and J 6 bases; nucleotides not matched to a gene: 7. CDR1 is MDHEN and CDR2 is SYDVKM in the germline V gene. The CDR3 covers 14 residues. The CDR3 region is CASSLLLATNEQFF. CDR3 DNA: TGTGCCAGCAGTCTCCTACTAGCGACCAATGAGCAGTTCTTC.

The rearrangement joins TRBV28 to TRBJ2-3; D is possibly TRBD2 (6 bases). This CDR3 is built from 17 residues. The germline V and J ends were trimmed by 4 bases and 1 base, with 18 bases remaining between them. CDR1 is MDHEN and CDR2 is SYDVKM in the germline V gene. The CDR3 DNA is TGTGCCAGCAGTTCGACCGAGGGGACGGGGGGCACAGATACGCAGTATTTT. It specifies CASSSTEGTGGTDTQYF.

The gene calls are TRBV29-1 and TRBJ2-3; TRBD2 agrees at 16 bases. CDR1 and CDR2 from the germline V gene are SQVTM and ANQGSEA. V shed 6 bases, J shed 4 bases, and the junction held 10 bases outside the gene matches. The CDR3 is 17 amino acids. This CDR3 is CSVGLAGGPSSADTQYF. The CDR3 region has the DNA TGCAGCGTGGGACTAGCGGGAGGGCCCTCGAGCGCAGATACGCAGTATTTT.

V gene TRBV2 combines with J gene TRBJ1-6, with 9 bases aligning to TRBD1. Germline CDR1 reads SNHLY; CDR2 reads FYNNEI. The V segment lost 9 bases and the J segment 6 bases; nucleotides outside the gene matches: 3. CDR3 length: 13 residues. Written as DNA, the CDR3 is TGTGCCAGAGGACAGGGGCGTAATTCACCCCTCCACTTT. Amino acids: CARGQGRNSPLHF.

The chain has TRBV7-2 and TRBJ2-7; D is uncertain. Germline CDR1 SGHTA, CDR2 FQGNSA. The germline V and J ends were trimmed by 5 bases and 1 base, with 12 bases remaining between them. The CDR3 runs to 14 residues. The CDR3 coding sequence is TGTGCCAGCAGCCTCGGCGTAGCTTCCTACGAGCAGTACTTC. It yields the protein CASSLGVASYEQYF.

This clone was seen a few times. The rearrangement uses TRBV6-1 and TRBJ2-1; TRBD1 matches 12 bases. Germline lookup yields CDR1 MNHNS and CDR2 SASEGT. V lost 4 bases, J lost 9 bases, and 10 bases stayed unmatched. The CDR3 contains 16 residues. CDR3 bases: TGTGCCAGCAGTGGATCCCGTGGGACAGGGGGCCGTGAGCAGTTCTTC. Translation: CASSGSRGTGGREQFF.

The chain has TRBV25-1 and TRBJ2-1; 9 bases fit TRBD2. Germline CDR1 is MGHDK and CDR2 is SYGVNS. V was clipped by 6 bases and J by 4 bases; unmatched bases: 7. This CDR3 spans 15 amino acids. The CDR3 bases are TGTGCCAGCAGCTGGGGCGGGAGGGGGTACAATGAGCAGTTCTTC. Encoded protein: CASSWGGRGYNEQFF.

With regard to this clone: Other DNA sequences in the same sample also yield this CDR3. The rearrangement links TRBV7-9 to TRBJ1-1, with D possibly being TRBD1 (6 bases). This CDR3 contains 12 residues. Germline loops: CDR1 SEHNR, CDR2 FQNEAQ (reference sequence). Trimming took off 3 bases at V and 8 bases at J, with 10 bases between the two ends. Here the CDR3 reads CASSFEGTEAFF. The CDR3, as DNA: TGTGCCAGCAGCTTCGAAGGGACAGAAGCTTTCTTT.

CDR3 bases: TGCGCCAGCAGCCGGGAGTTTTCCGGGTCCTACGAGCAGTACTTC. Translation: CASSREFSGSYEQYF. V gene TRBV4-3 combines with J gene TRBJ2-7, with TRBD2 as a possible D gene (5 bases). CDR1 is LGHNA and CDR2 is YSLEER in the germline V gene. CDR3 size: 15 residues. Trimming took 4 bases from V and 1 from J, leaving 14 bases between them.

This clone was observed a single time. The genes are TRBV28 and TRBJ2-6, with no clear D. The CDR3 has 14 amino acids. Trimming removed 4 bases from V and 0 bases from J, with 4 bases in between. CDR1 and CDR2 (germline): MDHEN, SYDVKM. In DNA, the CDR3 is TGTGCCAGCAGTTCCTACTCTGGGGCCAACGTCCTGACTTTC. Translating it yields CASSSYSGANVLTF. The entire variable domain, with the rest obtained from reference TRBV28 and TRBJ2-6, is as follows: DVKVTQSSRYLVKRTGEKVFLECVQDMDHENMFWYRQDPGLGLRLIYFSYDVKMKEKGDIPEGYSVSREKKERFSLILESASTNQTSMYLCASSSYSGANVLTFGAGSRLTVL.

The CDR3 sequence: CASSPGGTGGSNEQFF. The CDR3 DNA follows: TGTGCCAGCAGCCCTGGCGGGACAGGGGGATCCAATGAGCAGTTCTTC. This chain joins TRBV5-4 and TRBJ2-1; 11 bases are a match to TRBD1. Germline values: CDR1 SGHNT, CDR2 YYREEE (reference sequence). CDR3 size: 16 residues. V was clipped by 4 bases and J by 6 bases; unmatched bases: 9.

The table lists this clone with a few counts. The CDR3 sequence is CASSLGASGRWPNEQFF. The CDR3 nucleotides are TGTGCCAGCAGCCTAGGGGCTAGCGGGAGGTGGCCGAATGAGCAGTTCTTC. This sequence joins TRBV7-9 and TRBJ2-1, with TRBD2 identical over 11 bases. CDR1 and CDR2 from the germline V gene are SEHNR and FQNEAQ (reference sequence). This CDR3 region has 17 residues. The V gene end was trimmed by 5 bases and the J gene end by 7 bases; junction bases not matched to a gene: 13.